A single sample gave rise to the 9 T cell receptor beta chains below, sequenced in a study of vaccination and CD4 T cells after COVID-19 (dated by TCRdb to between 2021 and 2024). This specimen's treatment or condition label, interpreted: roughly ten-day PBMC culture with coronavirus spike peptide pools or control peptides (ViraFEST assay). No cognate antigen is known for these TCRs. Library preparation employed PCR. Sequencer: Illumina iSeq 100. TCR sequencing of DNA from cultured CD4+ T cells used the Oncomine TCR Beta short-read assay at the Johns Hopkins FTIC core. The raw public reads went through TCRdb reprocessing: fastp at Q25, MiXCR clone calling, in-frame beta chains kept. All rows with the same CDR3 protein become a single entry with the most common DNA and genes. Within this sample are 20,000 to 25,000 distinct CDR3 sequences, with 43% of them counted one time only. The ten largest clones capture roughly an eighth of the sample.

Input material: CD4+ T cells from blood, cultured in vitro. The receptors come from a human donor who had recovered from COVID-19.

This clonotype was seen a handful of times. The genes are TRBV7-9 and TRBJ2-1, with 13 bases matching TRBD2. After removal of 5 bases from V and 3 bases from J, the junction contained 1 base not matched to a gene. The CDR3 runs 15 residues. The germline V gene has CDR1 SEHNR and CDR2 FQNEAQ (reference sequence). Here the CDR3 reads CASSRTSGSYNEQFF. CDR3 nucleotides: TGTGCCAGCAGCAGGACTAGCGGGAGCTACAATGAGCAGTTCTTC.

CDR3 sequence: CSASTGRELFF. The CDR3 coding sequence is TGCAGTGCTAGTACCGGCCGGGAGCTGTTTTTT. The J gene is TRBJ2-2, the V gene TRBV20-1; D ambiguous. The germline V gene has CDR1 DFQATT and CDR2 SNEGSKA (reference sequence). The CDR3 runs 11 residues. V was cut by 3 bases and J by 9 bases, with 8 bases left in between.

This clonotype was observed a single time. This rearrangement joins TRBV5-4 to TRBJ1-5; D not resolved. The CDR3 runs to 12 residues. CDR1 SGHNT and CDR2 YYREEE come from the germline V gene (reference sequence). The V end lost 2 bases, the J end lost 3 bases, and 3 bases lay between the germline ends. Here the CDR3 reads CASSLDNQPQHF. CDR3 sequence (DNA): TGTGCCAGCAGCTTAGACAATCAGCCCCAGCATTTT.

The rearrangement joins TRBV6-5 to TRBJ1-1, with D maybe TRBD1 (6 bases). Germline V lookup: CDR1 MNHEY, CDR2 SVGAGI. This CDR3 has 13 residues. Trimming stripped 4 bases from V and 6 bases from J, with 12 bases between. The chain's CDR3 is CASSFPGHSEAFF. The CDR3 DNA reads TGTGCCAGCAGTTTCCCGGGACACTCTGAAGCTTTCTTT.

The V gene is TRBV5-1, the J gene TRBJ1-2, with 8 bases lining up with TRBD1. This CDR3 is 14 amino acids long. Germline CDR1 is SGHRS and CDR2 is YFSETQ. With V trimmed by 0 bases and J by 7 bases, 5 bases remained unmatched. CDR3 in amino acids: CASSLVAGGRGYTF. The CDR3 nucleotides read TGCGCCAGCAGCTTGGTGGCAGGGGGCCGTGGCTACACCTTC.

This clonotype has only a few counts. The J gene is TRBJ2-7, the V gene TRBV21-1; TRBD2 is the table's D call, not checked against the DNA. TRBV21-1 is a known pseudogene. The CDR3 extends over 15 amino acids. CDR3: CASSARYGAPYEQYF. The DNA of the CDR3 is TGTGCCAGCAGCGCGAGGTACGGGGCCCCCTACGAGCAGTACTTC.

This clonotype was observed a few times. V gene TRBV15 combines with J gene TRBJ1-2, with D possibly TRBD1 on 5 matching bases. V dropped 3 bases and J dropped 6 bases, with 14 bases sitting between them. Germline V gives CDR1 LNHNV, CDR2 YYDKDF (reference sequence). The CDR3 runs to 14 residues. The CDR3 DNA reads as TGTGCCACCAGCAGGAGGGGATTGAACCATGGCTACACCTTC. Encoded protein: CATSRRGLNHGYTF.

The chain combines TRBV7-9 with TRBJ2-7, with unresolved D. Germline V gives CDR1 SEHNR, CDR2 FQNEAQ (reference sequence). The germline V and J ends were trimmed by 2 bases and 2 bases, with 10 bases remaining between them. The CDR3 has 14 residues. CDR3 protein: CASSLSARPYEQYF. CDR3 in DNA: TGTGCCAGCAGCTTATCCGCCCGTCCCTACGAGCAGTACTTC.

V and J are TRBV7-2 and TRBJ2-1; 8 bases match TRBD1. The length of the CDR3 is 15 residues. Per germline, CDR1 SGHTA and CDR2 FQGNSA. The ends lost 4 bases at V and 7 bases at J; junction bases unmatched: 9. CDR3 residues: CASSSGQGLRNEQFF. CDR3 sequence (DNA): TGTGCCAGCAGCTCCGGACAGGGCCTGCGGAATGAGCAGTTCTTC.